Below, 10 T cell receptor beta chains from the same sample are listed, as sequenced in a study of blood T cell repertoires in COVID-19. The assay was immunoSEQ multiplex PCR, and TCRdb's table has in-frame clones only and misses some. Here the sample spans approximately 140,000 clones, roughly 84% being singletons. Sequencing used PBMCs or T cells enriched from blood (not recorded which). The receptors stem from a woman between 45 and 60 years old who had been exposed to COVID-19.

V gene TRBV7-2 combines with J gene TRBJ2-7; 10 positions agree with TRBD2. The germline CDR1 and CDR2 sequences are SGHTA and FQGNSA. The CDR3 contains 15 residues. J was trimmed by 2 bases and V by 5 bases; bases with no gene match: 6. CDR3 sequence: CASSISSGGAYEQYF. The CDR3, as DNA: TGTGCCAGCAGCATATCTAGCGGGGGTGCCTACGAGCAGTACTTC.

V usage is TRBV3-1 (or the pseudogene TRBV3-2) and J usage is TRBJ2-7; weak D call: TRBD2 (5 bases). This CDR3 contains 15 residues. Trimming cost V 2 bases and J 8 bases, with 19 bases left between them. From germline, CDR1 is LGHDT and CDR2 YNNKEL (reference sequence). CDR3 residues: CASSQTEYIREQQYF. In DNA form, the CDR3 reads TGTGCCAGCAGCCAAACTGAGTATATACGGGAACAGCAGTACTTC.

The gene calls are TRBV27 and TRBJ2-3; D may be TRBD1 (5 bases). V was shortened by 5 bases and J by 4 bases, with 10 bases between the two germline ends. CDR3 length equals 13 residues. Germline lookup yields CDR1 MNHEY and CDR2 SMNVEV (reference sequence). The CDR3 protein is CASSVYRSDTQYF. The CDR3 DNA follows: TGTGCCAGCAGTGTCTACAGGTCAGATACGCAGTATTTT.

This chain connects TRBV7-9 to TRBJ1-1; 11 positions agree with TRBD1. Germline V gene sequence: CDR1 SEHNR, CDR2 FQNEAQ (reference sequence). V shed 5 bases, J shed 5 bases, and the junction held 10 bases outside the gene matches. The CDR3 spans 16 residues. The CDR3 spells CASSPKDRGLETEAFF. The CDR3 nucleotides read TGTGCCAGCAGCCCGAAGGACAGGGGGCTAGAAACTGAAGCTTTCTTT.

The table lists this clone with a count of one. V and J are TRBV19 and TRBJ1-2; D gene unclear. Germline assignment: CDR1 LNHDA and CDR2 SQIVND (reference sequence). V gave up 1 base and J gave up 3 bases, with 12 bases separating them. The CDR3 runs 15 residues. CDR3: CASSIASGLDYGYTF. CDR3 sequence (DNA): TGTGCCAGTAGTATAGCGTCGGGGTTGGACTATGGCTACACCTTC.

This chain joins TRBV3-1 (or the pseudogene TRBV3-2) and TRBJ2-1; 10 positions agree with TRBD2. Germline V CDR1 and CDR2: LGHDT, YNNKEL (reference sequence). After removal of 2 bases from V and 9 bases from J, the junction contained 7 bases not matched to a gene. The CDR3 is 15 residues long. CDR3 sequence reads: CASSQSTLAGVEQFF. The CDR3 DNA follows: TGTGCCAGCAGCCAAAGCACTCTAGCGGGAGTTGAGCAGTTCTTC.

CDR3 coding DNA: TGTGCCACCAGTGATCGACAGGGACCAGGGTTCGGGGAGCTGTTTTTT. Protein product: CATSDRQGPGFGELFF. The chain employs TRBV24-1 and TRBJ2-2; TRBD1 matches 7 bases. The V gene's germline CDR1 is KGHDR and CDR2 SFDVKD. Losses at the gene ends were 3 bases for V and 7 bases for J; bases not matched to a gene: 10. The CDR3 runs 16 residues.

The chain couples TRBV23-1 to TRBJ2-5, with D tentatively TRBD1 (5 bases). TRBV23-1 is an ORF for which the function is uncertain. The CDR3 consists of 14 residues. The V end lost 4 bases, the J end lost 5 bases, and 14 bases lay between the germline ends. The CDR3 loop is CASSRTGRAETQYF. The CDR3 DNA reads TGCGCCAGCAGTCGTACGGGCAGGGCGGAGACCCAGTACTTC.

V gene TRBV2 combines with J gene TRBJ1-6; a weak D match, TRBD1 (5 bases). Trimming cost V 3 bases and J 13 bases, with 19 bases left between them. The CDR3 loop spans 15 amino acids. The V gene's germline CDR1 is SNHLY and CDR2 FYNNEI. The CDR3 is CASSETTGTGAPLHF. CDR3 nucleotides: TGTGCCAGCAGTGAGACCACTGGTACAGGTGCGCCCCTCCACTTT.

The gene calls are TRBV4-1 and TRBJ1-2; no definite D call. CDR1 MGHRA and CDR2 YSYEKL come from the germline V gene. V shed 1 base and J shed 3 bases, with 12 bases lying between them. The CDR3 is 15 amino acids. CDR3 nucleotides: TGCGCCAGCAGCCAAGTTTGGGCGGAGGACTATGGCTACACCTTC. Its protein product is CASSQVWAEDYGYTF.